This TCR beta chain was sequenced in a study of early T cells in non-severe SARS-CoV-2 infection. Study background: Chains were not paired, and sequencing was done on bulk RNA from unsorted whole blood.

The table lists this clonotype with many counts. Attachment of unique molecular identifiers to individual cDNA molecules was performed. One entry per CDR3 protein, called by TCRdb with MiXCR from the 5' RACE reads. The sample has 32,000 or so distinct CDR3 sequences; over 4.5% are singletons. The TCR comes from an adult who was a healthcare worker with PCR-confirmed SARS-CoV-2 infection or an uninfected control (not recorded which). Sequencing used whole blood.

CDR3 loop: CAISEAGTTGLFF. The DNA of the CDR3 is TGTGCCATCAGTGAGGCGGGAACCACAGGCCTGTTTTTT. The V call is TRBV10-3, the J call TRBJ1-4; D is possibly TRBD1 (5 bases). The V end lost 2 bases, the J end lost 14 bases, and 15 bases lay between the germline ends. CDR1 is ENHRY, CDR2 SYGVKD, per germline. CDR3 length equals 13 residues.